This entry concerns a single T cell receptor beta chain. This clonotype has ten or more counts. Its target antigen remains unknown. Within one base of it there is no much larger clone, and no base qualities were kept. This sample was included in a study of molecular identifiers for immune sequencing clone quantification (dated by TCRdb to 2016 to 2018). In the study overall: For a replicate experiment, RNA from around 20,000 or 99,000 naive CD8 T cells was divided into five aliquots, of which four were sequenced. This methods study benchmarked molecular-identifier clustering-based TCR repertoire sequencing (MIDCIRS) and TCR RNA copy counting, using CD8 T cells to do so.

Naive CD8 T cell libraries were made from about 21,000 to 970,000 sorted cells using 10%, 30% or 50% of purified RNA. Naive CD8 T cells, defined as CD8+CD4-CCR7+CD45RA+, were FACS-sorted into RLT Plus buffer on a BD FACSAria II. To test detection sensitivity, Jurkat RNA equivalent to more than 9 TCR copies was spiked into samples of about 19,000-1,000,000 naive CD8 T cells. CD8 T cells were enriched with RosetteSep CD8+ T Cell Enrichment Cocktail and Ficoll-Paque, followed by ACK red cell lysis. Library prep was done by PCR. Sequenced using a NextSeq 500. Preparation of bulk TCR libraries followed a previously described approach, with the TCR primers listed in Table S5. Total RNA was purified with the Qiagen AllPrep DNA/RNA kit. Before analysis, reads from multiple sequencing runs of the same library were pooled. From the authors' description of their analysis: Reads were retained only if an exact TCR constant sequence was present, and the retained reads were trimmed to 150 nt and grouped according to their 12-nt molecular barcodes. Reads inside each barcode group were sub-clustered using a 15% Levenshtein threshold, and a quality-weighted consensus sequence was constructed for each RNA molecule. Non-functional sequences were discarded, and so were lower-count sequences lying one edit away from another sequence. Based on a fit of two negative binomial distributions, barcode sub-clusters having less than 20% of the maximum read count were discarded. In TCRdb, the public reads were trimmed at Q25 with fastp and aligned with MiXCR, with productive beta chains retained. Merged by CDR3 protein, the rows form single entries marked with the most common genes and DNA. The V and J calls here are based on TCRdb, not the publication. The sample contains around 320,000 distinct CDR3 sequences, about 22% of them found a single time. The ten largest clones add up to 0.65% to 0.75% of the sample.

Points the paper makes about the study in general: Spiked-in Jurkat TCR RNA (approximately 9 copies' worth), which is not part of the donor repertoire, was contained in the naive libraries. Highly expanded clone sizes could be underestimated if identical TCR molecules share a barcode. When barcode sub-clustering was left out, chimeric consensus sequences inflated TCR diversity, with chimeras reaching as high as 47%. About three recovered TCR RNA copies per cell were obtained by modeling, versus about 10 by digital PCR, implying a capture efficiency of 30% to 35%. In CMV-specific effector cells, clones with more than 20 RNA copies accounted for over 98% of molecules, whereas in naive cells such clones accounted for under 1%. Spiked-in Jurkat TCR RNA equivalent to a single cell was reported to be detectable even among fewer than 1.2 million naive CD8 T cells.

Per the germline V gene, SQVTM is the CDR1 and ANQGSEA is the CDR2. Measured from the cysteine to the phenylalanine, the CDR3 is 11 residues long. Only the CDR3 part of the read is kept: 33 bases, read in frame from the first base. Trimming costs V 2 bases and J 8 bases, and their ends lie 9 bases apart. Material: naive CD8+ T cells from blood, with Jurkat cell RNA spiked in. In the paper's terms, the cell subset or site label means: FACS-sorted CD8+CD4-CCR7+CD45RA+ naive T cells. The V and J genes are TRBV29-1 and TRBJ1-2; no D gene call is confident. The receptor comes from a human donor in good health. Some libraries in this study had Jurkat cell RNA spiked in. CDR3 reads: CSVEYYPGYTF. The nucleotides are TGCAGCGTTGAATATTATCCCGGCTACACCTTC.